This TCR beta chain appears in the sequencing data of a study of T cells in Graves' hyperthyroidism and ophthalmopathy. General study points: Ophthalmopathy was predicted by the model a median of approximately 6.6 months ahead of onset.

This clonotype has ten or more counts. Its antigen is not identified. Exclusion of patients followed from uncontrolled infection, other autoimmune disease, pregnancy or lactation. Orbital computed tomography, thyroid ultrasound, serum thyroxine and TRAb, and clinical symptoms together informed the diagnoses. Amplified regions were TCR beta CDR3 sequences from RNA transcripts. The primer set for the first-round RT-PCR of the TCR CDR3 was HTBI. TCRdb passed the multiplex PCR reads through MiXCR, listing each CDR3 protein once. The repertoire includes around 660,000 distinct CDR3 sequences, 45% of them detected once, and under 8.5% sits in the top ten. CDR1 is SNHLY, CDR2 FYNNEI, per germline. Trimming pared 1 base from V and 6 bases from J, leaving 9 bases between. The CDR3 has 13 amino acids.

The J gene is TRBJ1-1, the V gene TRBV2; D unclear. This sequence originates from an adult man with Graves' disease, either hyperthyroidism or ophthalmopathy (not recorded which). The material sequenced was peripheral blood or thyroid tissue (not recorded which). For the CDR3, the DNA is TGTGCCAGCAGTGAAGGGCGTATCGCTGAAGCTTTCTTT. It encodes CASSEGRIAEAFF.